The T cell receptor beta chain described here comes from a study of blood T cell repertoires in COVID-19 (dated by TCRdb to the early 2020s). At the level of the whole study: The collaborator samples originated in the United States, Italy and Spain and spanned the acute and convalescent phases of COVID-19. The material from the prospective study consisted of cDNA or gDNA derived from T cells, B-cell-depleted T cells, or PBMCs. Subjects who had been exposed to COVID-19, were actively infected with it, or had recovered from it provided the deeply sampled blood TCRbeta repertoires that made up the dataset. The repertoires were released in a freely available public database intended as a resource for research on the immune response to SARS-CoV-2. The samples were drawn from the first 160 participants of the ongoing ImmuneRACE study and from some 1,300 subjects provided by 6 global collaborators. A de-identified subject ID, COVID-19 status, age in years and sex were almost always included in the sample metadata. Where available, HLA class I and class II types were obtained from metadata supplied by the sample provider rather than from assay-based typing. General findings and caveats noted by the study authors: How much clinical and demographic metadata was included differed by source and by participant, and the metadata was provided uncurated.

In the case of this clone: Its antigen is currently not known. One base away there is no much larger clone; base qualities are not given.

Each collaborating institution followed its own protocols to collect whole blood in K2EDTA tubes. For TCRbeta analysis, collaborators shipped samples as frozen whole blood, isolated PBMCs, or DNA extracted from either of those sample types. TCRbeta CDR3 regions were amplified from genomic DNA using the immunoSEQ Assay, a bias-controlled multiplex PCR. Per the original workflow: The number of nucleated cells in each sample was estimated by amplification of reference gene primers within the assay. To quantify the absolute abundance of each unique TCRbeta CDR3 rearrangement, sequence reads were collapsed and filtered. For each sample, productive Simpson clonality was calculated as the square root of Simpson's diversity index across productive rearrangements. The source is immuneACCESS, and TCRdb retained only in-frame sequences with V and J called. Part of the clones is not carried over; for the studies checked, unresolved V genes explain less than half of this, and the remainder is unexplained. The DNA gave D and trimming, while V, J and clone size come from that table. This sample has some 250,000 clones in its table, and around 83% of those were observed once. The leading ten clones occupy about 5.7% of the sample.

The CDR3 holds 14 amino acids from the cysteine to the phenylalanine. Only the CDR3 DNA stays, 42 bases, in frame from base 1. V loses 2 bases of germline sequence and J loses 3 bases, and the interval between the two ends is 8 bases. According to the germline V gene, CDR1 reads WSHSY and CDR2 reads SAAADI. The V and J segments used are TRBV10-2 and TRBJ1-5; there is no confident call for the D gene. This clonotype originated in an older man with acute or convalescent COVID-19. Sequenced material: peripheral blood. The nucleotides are TGCGCCAGCAGTGAGGGGCTTCCCAATCAGCCCCAGCATTTT. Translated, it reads CASSEGLPNQPQHF.